The present entry profiles one T cell receptor beta chain with its context. Its antigen is currently unknown. Amplification used 60 Vbeta primers and 13 Jbeta primers. Profiled with immunoSEQ multiplex PCR; TCRdb holds only in-frame clones, not every one. Among approximately 150,000 clones, over 70% were seen once, and the ten largest hold less than 9%. The data are from a study of cytomegalovirus exposure and HLA in healthy donors. Study-wide context: Earlier findings included roughly 120 million unique TCR beta sequences obtained from 150 million to 200 million T cells.

The study's findings and limits: What was likely a sequencing artifact was a cluster of highly shared sequence variants. Information on immune exposure was restricted to one variable (CMV serostatus). There were reportedly fewer N-insertions in an Asian-associated ancestry cluster than the approximately 600-donor mean, in a later analysis.

The receptor was derived from a male donor in good health and CMV-seropositive. Sample: PBMCs.

Here the CDR3 reads CASSLSDRVETQYF. CDR3 DNA: TGTGCCAGCAGCTTATCGGACAGGGTCGAGACCCAGTACTTC. V usage is TRBV13 and J usage is TRBJ2-5, with 8 bases identical to TRBD1. This CDR3 contains 14 residues. The germline CDR1 and CDR2 sequences are PRHDT and FYEKMQ (reference sequence). The V and J ends lost 2 bases and 5 bases, in that order; junction bases with no gene match: 4. Looking up the rest from reference TRBV13 and TRBJ2-5 gives the full variable domain: AAGVIQSPRHLIKEKRETATLKCYPIPRHDTVYWYQQGPGQDPQFLISFYEKMQSDKGSIPDRFSAQQFSDYHSELNMSSLELGDSALYFCASSLSDRVETQYFGPGTRLLVL.